This record looks at one T cell receptor (beta chain) sequence and its context. The junction does not match germline at one end; this may be a read error. Patients sequenced had flow cytometry evidence of CD8+CD57+ cell expansion. Every patient presented with severe acquired aplastic anemia. Receipt of therapy had not occurred in any patient by the time of blood sampling. Both TCR beta VDJ combination and CDR3 sequence profiling were carried out. Genomic DNA was the template for this profiling. TCRdb re-derived calls from the reads in MiXCR, one entry per CDR3 protein. The sample lists about 240,000 distinct CDR3 sequences, around 45% seen once, with 7.8% in the top ten. The sample originates from a study of CD8+CD57+ T cells in acquired aplastic anemia. Study-level background: Across the sorted CD4+ and CD8+ cells, DNA amounts averaged around 3.2 ug.

The germline gives CDR1 SGHTA, CDR2 FQGNSA. This CDR3 region has 16 residues. Sequences were obtained from sorted CD4+, CD8+, or CD8+CD57+ T cells (not recorded which) from PBMCs. The chain employs TRBV7-2 and TRBJ2-1, with 7 bases lining up with TRBD2. The TCR sequence derives from a human donor with aplastic anemia. The CDR3, as DNA: TGTGCCAGCGGCTTAACGGGAGGAAGACTTTACAATGAGCAGTTCTTC. Translation: CASGLTGGRLYNEQFF.